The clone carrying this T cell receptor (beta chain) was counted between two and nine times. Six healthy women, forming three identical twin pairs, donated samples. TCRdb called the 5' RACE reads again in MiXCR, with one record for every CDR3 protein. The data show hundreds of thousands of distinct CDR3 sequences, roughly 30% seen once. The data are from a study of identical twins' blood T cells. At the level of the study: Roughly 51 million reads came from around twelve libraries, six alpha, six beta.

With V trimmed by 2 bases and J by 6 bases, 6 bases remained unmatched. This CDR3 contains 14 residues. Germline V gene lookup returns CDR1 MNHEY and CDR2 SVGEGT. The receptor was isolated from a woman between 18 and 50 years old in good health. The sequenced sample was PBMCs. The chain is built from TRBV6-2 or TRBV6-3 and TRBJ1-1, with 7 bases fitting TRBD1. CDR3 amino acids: CASSYGGTGAEAFF. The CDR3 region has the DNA TGTGCCAGCAGTTACGGAGGAACAGGGGCTGAAGCTTTCTTT.